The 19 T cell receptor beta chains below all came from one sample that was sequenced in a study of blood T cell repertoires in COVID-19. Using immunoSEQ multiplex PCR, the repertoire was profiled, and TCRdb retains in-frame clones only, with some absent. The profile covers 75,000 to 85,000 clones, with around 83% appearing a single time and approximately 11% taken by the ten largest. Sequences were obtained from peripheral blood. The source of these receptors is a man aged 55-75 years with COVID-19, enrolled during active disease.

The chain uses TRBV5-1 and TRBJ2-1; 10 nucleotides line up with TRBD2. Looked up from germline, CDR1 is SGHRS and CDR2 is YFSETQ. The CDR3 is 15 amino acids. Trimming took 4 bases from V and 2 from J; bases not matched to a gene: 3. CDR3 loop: CASSGTSGTYNEQFF. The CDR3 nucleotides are TGCGCCAGCAGCGGAACTAGCGGGACCTACAATGAGCAGTTCTTC.

The CDR3 nucleotides read TGTGCCAGCTCACCAATGACAGGGATTGACTATGGCTACACCTTC. Protein product: CASSPMTGIDYGYTF. This sequence joins TRBV18 and TRBJ1-2; the match to TRBD1 covers 7 bases. V lost 2 bases to trimming and J lost 3 bases; unmatched junction nucleotides: 6. This CDR3 comprises 15 residues. Germline CDR1 and CDR2: KGHSH and LQKENI.

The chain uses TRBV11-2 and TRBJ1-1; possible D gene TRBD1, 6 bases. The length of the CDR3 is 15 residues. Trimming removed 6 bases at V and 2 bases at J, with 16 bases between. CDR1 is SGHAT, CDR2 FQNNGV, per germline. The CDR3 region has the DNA TGTGCCAGCAGATTGGACAGCTATTCAAACACTGAAGCTTTCTTT. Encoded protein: CASRLDSYSNTEAFF.

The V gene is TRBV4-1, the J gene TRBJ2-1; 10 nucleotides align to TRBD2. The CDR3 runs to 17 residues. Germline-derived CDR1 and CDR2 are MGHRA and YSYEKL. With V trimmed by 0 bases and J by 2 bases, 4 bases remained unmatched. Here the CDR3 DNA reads TGCGCCAGCAGCCAAGAGGAGCGGGAGGGCCCCTACAATGAGCAGTTCTTC. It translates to CASSQEEREGPYNEQFF.

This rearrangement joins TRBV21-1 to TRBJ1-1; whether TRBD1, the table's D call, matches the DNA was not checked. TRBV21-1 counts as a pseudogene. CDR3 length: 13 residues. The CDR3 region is CASRYRGCWEAFF. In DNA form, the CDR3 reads TGTGCCAGCAGGTACAGGGGCTGTTGGGAAGCTTTCTTT.

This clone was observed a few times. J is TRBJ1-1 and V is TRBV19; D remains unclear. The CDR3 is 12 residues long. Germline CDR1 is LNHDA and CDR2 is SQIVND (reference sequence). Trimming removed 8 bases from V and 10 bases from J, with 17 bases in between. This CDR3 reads CASGDWNGVAFF. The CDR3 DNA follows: TGTGCCAGTGGTGATTGGAACGGGGTAGCTTTCTTT.

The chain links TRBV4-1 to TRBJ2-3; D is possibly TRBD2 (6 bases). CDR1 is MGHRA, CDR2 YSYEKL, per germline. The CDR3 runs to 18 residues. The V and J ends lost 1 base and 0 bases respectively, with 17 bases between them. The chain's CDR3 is CASSQGLLRRESTDTQYF. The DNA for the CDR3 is TGCGCCAGCAGCCAAGGCCTGTTAAGGCGGGAAAGCACAGATACGCAGTATTTT.

In nucleotides, the CDR3 is TGTGCCTGGAGTGCCGGACAAAGCTACACCTTC. Residues: CAWSAGQSYTF. The chain has TRBV30 and TRBJ1-2, with TRBD1 as a possible D gene (5 bases). Germline V lookup: CDR1 GTSNPN, CDR2 SVGIG (reference sequence). V was clipped by 1 base and J by 9 bases, with 9 bases between them. The CDR3 runs 11 residues.

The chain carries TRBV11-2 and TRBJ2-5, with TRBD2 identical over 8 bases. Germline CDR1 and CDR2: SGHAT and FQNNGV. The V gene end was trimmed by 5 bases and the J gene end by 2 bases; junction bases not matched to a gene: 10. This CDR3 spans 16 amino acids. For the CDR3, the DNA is TGTGCCAGCAGCCAAAAGCGGGGGCGGGATCAAGAGACCCAGTACTTC. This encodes CASSQKRGRDQETQYF.

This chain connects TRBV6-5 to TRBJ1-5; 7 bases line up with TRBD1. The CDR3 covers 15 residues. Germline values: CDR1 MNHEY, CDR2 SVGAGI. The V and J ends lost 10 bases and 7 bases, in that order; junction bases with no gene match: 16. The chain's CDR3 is CATKALTGDGQPQHF. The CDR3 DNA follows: TGTGCCACCAAGGCCCTTACAGGGGATGGGCAGCCCCAGCATTTT.

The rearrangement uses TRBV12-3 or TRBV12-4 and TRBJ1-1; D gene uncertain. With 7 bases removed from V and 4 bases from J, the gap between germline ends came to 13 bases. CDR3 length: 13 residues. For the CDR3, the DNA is TGTGCCAGCACCCACTCTTCGGGCACTGAAGCTTTCTTT. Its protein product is CASTHSSGTEAFF.

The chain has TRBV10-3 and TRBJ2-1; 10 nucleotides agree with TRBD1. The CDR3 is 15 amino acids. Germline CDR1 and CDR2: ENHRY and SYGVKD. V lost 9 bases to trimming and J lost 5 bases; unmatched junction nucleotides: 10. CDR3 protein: CAIKRTGGNDNEQFF. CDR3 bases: TGTGCCATTAAACGGACAGGGGGTAACGACAATGAGCAGTTCTTC.

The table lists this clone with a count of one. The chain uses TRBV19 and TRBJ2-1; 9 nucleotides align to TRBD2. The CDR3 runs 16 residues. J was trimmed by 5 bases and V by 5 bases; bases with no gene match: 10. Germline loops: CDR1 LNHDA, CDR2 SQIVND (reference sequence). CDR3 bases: TGTGCCAGTAGTCTAAGCGGGGGGTTCGGGGACAATGAGCAGTTCTTC. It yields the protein CASSLSGGFGDNEQFF. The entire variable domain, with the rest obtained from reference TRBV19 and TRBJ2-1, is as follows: DGGITQSPKYLFRKEGQNVTLSCEQNLNHDAMYWYRQDPGQGLRLIYYSQIVNDFQKGDIAEGYSVSREKKESFPLTVTSAQKNPTAFYLCASSLSGGFGDNEQFFGPGTRLTVL.

The CDR3 DNA follows: TGTGCCAGCACGAGGGTGTTCTCGGGCAATGAGCAGTTCTTC. This encodes CASTRVFSGNEQFF. The chain employs TRBV6-5 and TRBJ2-1; tentatively, D is TRBD2 (5 bases). The V gene's germline CDR1 is MNHEY and CDR2 SVGAGI. V was clipped by 7 bases and J by 6 bases, with 16 bases between them. The CDR3 length is 14 residues.

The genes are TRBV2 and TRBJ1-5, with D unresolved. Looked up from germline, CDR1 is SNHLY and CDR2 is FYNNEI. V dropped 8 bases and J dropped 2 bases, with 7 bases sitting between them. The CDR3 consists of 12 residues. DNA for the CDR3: TGTGCCAGCGGGGAGGGCAATCAGCCCCAGCATTTT. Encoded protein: CASGEGNQPQHF.

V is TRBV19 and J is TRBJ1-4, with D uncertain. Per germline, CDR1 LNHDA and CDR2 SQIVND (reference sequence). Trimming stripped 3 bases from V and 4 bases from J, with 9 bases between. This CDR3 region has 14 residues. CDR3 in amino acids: CASSMASINEKLFF. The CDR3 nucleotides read TGTGCCAGTAGTATGGCCAGTATTAATGAAAAACTGTTTTTT. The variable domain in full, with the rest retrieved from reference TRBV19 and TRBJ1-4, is DGGITQSPKYLFRKEGQNVTLSCEQNLNHDAMYWYRQDPGQGLRLIYYSQIVNDFQKGDIAEGYSVSREKKESFPLTVTSAQKNPTAFYLCASSMASINEKLFFGSGTQLSVL.

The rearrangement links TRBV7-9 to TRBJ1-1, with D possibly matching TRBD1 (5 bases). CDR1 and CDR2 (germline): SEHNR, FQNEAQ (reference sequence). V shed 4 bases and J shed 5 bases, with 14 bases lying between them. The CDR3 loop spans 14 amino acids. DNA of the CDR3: TGTGCCAGCAGCTCCGGGGGATTTGGGACTGAAGCTTTCTTT. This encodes CASSSGGFGTEAFF.

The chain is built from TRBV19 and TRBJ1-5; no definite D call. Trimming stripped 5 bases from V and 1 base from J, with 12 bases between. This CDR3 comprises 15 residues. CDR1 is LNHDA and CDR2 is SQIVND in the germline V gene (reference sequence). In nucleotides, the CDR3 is TGTGCCAGTAGTTCGGGAGTGGCGAGCAATCAGCCCCAGCATTTT. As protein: CASSSGVASNQPQHF.

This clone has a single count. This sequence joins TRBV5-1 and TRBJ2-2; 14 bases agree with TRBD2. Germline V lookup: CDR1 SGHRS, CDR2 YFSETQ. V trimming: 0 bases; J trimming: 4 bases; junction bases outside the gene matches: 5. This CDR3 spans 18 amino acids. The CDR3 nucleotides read TGCGCCAGCAGCTTGGGACTAGCGGGAGGGGATTTCACCGGGGAGCTGTTTTTT. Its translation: CASSLGLAGGDFTGELFF.